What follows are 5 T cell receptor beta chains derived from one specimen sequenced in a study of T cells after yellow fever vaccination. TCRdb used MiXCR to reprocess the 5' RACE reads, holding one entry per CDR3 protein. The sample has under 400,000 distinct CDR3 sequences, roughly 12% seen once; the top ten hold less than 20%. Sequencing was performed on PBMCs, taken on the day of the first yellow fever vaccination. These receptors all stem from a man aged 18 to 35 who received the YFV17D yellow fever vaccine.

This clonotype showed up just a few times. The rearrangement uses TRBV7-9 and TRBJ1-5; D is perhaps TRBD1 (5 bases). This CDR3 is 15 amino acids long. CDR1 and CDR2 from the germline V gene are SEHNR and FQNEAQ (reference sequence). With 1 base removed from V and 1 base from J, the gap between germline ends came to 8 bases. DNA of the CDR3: TGTGCCAGCAGCTTAGGAGGGGCCAGCAATCAGCCCCAGCATTTT. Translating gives CASSLGGASNQPQHF.

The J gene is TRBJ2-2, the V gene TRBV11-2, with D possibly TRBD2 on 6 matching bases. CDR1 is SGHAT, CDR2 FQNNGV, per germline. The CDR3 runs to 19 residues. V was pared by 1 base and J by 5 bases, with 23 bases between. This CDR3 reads CASSLVQAGLWLSTGELFF. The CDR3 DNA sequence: TGTGCCAGCAGCTTAGTTCAGGCGGGACTTTGGCTTTCTACCGGGGAGCTGTTTTTT.

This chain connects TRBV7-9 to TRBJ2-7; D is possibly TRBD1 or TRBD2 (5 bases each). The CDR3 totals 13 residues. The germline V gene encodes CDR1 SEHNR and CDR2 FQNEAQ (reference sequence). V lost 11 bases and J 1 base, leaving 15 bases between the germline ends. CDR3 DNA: TGTGCCTCCCTTGGGGACGGATCCTACGAGCAGTACTTC. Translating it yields CASLGDGSYEQYF.

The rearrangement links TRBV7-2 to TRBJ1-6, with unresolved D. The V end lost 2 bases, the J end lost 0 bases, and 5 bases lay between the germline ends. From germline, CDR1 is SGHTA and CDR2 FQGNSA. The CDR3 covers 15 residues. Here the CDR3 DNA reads TGTGCCAGCAGCTTACATAGCTCCTATAATTCACCCCTCCACTTT. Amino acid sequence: CASSLHSSYNSPLHF.

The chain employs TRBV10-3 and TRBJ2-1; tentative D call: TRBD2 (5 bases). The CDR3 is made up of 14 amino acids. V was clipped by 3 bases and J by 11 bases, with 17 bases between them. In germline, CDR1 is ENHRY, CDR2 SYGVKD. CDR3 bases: TGTGCCATCAGTGAATCGCTAGCCCCTAATCAGCAGTTCTTC. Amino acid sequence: CAISESLAPNQQFF.